Each of the 6 T cell receptor beta chains below was sequenced from the same sample in a study of CD8+CD57+ T cells in acquired aplastic anemia. TCR beta VDJ and CDR3 profiling used genomic DNA as template. TCRdb independently ran MiXCR on the reads; one entry per CDR3 protein. The sample shows over 250,000 distinct CDR3 sequences, roughly 53% of them seen only once. Flow cytometry had shown expanded CD8+CD57+ cells in the patients chosen for sequencing. Sequencing was done on a sample of sorted CD4+, CD8+, or CD8+CD57+ T cells (not recorded which) from PBMCs. Receptors were obtained from a human donor with aplastic anemia.

The sample holds a few counts of this clonotype. The chain joins TRBV7-2 to TRBJ1-2; the D is unclear. The CDR3 extends over 13 amino acids. Germline-derived CDR1 and CDR2 are SGHTA and FQGNSA. V dropped 5 bases and J dropped 4 bases, with 11 bases sitting between them. CDR3 region: CASSLSVGYGYTF. In nucleotides, the CDR3 is TGTGCCAGCAGCCTGTCCGTGGGCTATGGCTACACCTTC.

The J gene is TRBJ1-6, the V gene TRBV14; unclear D gene. Looked up from germline, CDR1 is SGHDN and CDR2 is FVKESK. Trimming took off 2 bases at V and 6 bases at J, with 29 bases between the two ends. The length of the CDR3 is 21 residues. CDR3 bases: TGTGCCAGCAGCCAAAATCAAGGCGGTCGTCTATGGCTGGCAAGTAATTCACCCCTCCACTTT. Encoded protein: CASSQNQGGRLWLASNSPLHF.

The V call is TRBV11-1, the J call TRBJ1-1; 9 bases line up with TRBD1. Germline V gene lookup returns CDR1 SGHAT and CDR2 FQDESV (reference sequence). J lost 2 bases, V lost 5 bases, and 9 bases had no gene match. The CDR3 consists of 16 residues. CDR3 residues: CASSPVLGQGNTEAFF. The CDR3 region has the DNA TGTGCCAGCAGCCCCGTCCTGGGACAGGGTAACACTGAAGCTTTCTTT.

This clonotype has at least ten counts. V and J are TRBV5-8 and TRBJ2-7, with TRBD2 matching 9 bases. Germline V gene data show CDR1 as SGHTS and CDR2 as YDEGEE. V lost 3 bases and J lost 6; bases outside the gene matches: 10. The CDR3 loop spans 15 amino acids. The CDR3 here is CASSYPAGGLFEQYF. DNA for the CDR3: TGTGCCAGCAGCTATCCTGCGGGAGGGTTGTTCGAGCAGTACTTC.

The chain is built from TRBV19 and TRBJ2-7; 8 bases match TRBD1. Germline V lookup: CDR1 LNHDA, CDR2 SQIVND (reference sequence). The CDR3 sequence is 13 residues long. V was pared by 8 bases and J by 1 base, with 4 bases of the junction left unmatched. CDR3 coding DNA: TGTGCCAGTGGACAGGGCATTTCCTACGAGCAGTACTTC. It yields the protein CASGQGISYEQYF.

The J gene is TRBJ1-3, the V gene TRBV15, with a possible D match to TRBD1 (5 bases). Trimming took 0 bases from V and 3 from J, leaving 6 bases between them. The CDR3 consists of 14 residues. Germline CDR1 is LNHNV and CDR2 is YYDKDF (reference sequence). CDR3 DNA: TGTGCCACCAGCAGAGACAGGGATGGAAACACCATATATTTT. As protein: CATSRDRDGNTIYF.